This entry concerns a single T cell receptor beta chain. The V segment lost 1 base and the J segment 4 bases; nucleotides outside the gene matches: 4. The CDR3 length is 16 residues. CDR1 is LGHDT and CDR2 is YNNKEL in the germline V gene (reference sequence). This entry comes from a study of blood T cell repertoires in COVID-19. At the level of the study: T cells, B-cell-depleted T cells, or PBMCs supplied cDNA or gDNA.

TCRdb's table, derived via immunoSEQ multiplex PCR, lists solely in-frame clones and lacks some. This sample carries roughly 250,000 clones, roughly 87% of them seen once, and the ten largest clones take 7.2%. The chain uses TRBV3-1 (or the pseudogene TRBV3-2) and TRBJ2-1; 10 nucleotides agree with TRBD2. The TCR comes from a man aged 55 to 69 who had recovered from COVID-19. The material sequenced was peripheral blood. CDR3 protein: CASSQVLAGEYNEQFF. The CDR3 DNA reads as TGTGCCAGCAGCCAAGTTCTAGCGGGGGAGTACAATGAGCAGTTCTTC.